This TCR beta chain originates from a study of shared clonotypes between healthy human individuals. Across the whole study: There were three CD4 naive, three CD4 memory, two CD8 naive and one CD8 memory plates per donor.

Germline V gene data show CDR1 as MRHNA and CDR2 as SNTAGT. V dropped 6 bases and J dropped 4; count of bases not matched to a gene: 10. The CDR3 is made up of 15 amino acids. Produced via immunoSEQ multiplex PCR; TCRdb's table is partial and in-frame only. The table shows some 1.5 million clones, with 95% to 99% occurring only once. Input material: naive CD4+ T cells sorted from blood. The subset denotes: CD45RA+ positively selected. The chain couples TRBV6-4 to TRBJ2-3, with 7 bases that match TRBD2. The receptor comes from a man between 25 and 39 years old in good health. The CDR3 is CASSLNGRRSDTQYF. The CDR3 DNA reads as TGTGCCAGCAGCCTTAACGGGAGGCGGTCAGATACGCAGTATTTT.